This TCR beta chain comes out of a study of blood T cell dynamics during melanoma immunotherapy. Study observations and caveats: It remained unknown if the driving T cell clones were melanoma-specific.

A remark on this clone: Its antigen is undetermined.

The assay was immunoSEQ multiplex PCR, and TCRdb's table has in-frame clones only and misses some. Of approximately 17,000 clones detected, just over 90% appear once; the ten largest clones hold less than 2%. Germline lookup yields CDR1 LNHDA and CDR2 SQIVND (reference sequence). This CDR3 is built from 15 residues. V lost 7 bases and J 0 bases, leaving 12 bases between the germline ends. Time point of the sample: pre-treatment baseline. Response was assessed by RECIST 1.1 at 12 weeks, except a couple of rapid progressors. Prior systemic cancer therapy, immunosuppressant use and other active malignancies excluded patients.

The receptor was isolated from a human donor with melanoma. The rearrangement joins TRBV19 to TRBJ2-2; D tentatively reads TRBD1 or TRBD2 (5 bases each). The sequences come from blood, collected from a patient treated with checkpoint blockade. Here the CDR3 reads CASKSGAANTGELFF. The DNA for the CDR3 is TGTGCCAGTAAGTCCGGGGCCGCGAACACCGGGGAGCTGTTTTTT.